The present T cell receptor beta chain was sequenced within a study of CD8+ T cells in alopecia areata. Regarding the study as a whole: Under tofacitinib, fewer expanded CD8+ clones appeared among the top 100 scalp clones. Lesional scalp displayed greater clonality than normal scalp, most notably in alopecia totalis/universalis.

Turning to this clone: Its antigen is unidentified.

The CDR3 is 16 amino acids. Germline V gene data show CDR1 as MNHEY and CDR2 as SMNVEV (reference sequence). V was pared by 3 bases and J by 2 bases, with 4 bases of the junction left unmatched. It was cDNA, reverse transcribed from extracted RNA, that served as the sequencing template. Assay: immunoSEQ multiplex PCR; the TCRdb copy retains only in-frame clones and omits some. The sample carries 150,000 to 200,000 clones, 50% to 70% recorded once. This sample's treatment: oral pan-JAK inhibitor, 5-10 mg twice daily. Sequenced here: CD4+ T cells sorted from blood, sampled between weeks 49 and 50, from a patient treated with tofacitinib. This clonotype originated in a human donor with alopecia areata. The rearrangement links TRBV27 to TRBJ1-6, with 7 bases fitting TRBD1. The CDR3 spells CASSLTGNTYNSPLHF. DNA for the CDR3: TGTGCCAGCAGTTTGACAGGGAACACCTATAATTCACCCCTCCACTTT.